This T cell receptor (beta chain) was retrieved from a study of blood T cell repertoires in COVID-19. In the original processing: Reference gene primers were amplified, and this amplification served to estimate nucleated cell counts. The table came from immunoSEQ multiplex PCR; TCRdb's copy has only in-frame clones and leaves some out. V and J calls and clone size are given by that table; D and trimming were obtained from the DNA. The sample holds about 140,000 clones, 75% to 80% seen once. Deletions cut 5 bases from V and 7 bases from J, with 18 bases between. The CDR3 covers 15 residues. Germline V gene sequence: CDR1 LNHNV, CDR2 YYDKDF (reference sequence).

The rearrangement links TRBV15 to TRBJ2-1; weak D call: TRBD2 (6 bases). The receptor comes from a woman aged 45-59 years with active or convalescent COVID-19. The material sequenced was peripheral blood. The CDR3 region has the DNA TGTGCCACCAGCTCCTATCTCCGGGGGAGGAATGAGCAGTTCTTC. This codes for CATSSYLRGRNEQFF.